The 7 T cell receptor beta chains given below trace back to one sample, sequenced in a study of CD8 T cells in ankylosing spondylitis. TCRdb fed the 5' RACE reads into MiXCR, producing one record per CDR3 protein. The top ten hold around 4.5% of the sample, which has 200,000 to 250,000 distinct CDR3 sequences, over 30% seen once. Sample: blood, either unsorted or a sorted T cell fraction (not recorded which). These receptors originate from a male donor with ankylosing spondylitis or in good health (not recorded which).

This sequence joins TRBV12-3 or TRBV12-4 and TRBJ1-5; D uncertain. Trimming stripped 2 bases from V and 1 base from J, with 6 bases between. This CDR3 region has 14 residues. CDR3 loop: CASSLMGSNQPQHF. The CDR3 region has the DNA TGTGCCAGCAGTTTAATGGGCAGCAATCAGCCCCAGCATTTT.

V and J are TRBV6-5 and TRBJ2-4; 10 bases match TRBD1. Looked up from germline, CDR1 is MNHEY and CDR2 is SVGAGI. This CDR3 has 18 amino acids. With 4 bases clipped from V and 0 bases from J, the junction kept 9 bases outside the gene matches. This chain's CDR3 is CASSSADRGHIAKNIQYF. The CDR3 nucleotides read TGTGCCAGCAGTTCAGCAGACAGGGGGCACATAGCCAAAAACATTCAGTACTTC.

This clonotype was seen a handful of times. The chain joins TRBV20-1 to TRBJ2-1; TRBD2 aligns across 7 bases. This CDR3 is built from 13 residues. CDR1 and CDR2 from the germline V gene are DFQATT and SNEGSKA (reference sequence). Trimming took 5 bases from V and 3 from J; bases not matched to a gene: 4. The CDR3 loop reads CSAETGGYNEQFF. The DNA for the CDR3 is TGCAGTGCTGAAACGGGGGGCTACAATGAGCAGTTCTTC.

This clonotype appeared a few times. CDR3 in DNA: TGCAGTGCTGAACGACCCGGGACTAGCGAATGGGGTGGCCAGTACTTC. Its protein is CSAERPGTSEWGGQYF. The V gene is TRBV20-1, the J gene TRBJ2-5; 10 bases map to TRBD2. This CDR3 is built from 16 residues. Germline lookup yields CDR1 DFQATT and CDR2 SNEGSKA (reference sequence). The J segment lost 10 bases and the V segment lost 5 bases, leaving 19 bases of the junction unmatched.

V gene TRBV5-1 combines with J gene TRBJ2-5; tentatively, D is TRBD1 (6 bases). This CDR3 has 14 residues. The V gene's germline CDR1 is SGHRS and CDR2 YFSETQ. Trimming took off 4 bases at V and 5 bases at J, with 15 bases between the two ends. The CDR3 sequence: CASSTRDTGETQYF. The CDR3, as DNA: TGCGCCAGCAGCACCCGGGATACAGGGGAGACCCAGTACTTC.

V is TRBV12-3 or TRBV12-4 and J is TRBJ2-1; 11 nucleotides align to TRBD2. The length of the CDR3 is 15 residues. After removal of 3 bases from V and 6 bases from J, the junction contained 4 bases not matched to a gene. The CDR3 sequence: CASSFASGGFNEQFF. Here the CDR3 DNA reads TGTGCCAGCAGTTTTGCTAGCGGGGGGTTCAATGAGCAGTTCTTC.

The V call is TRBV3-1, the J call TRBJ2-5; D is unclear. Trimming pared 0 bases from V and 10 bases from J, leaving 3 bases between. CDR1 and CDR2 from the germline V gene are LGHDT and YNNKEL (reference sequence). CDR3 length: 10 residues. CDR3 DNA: TGTGCCAGCAGCCAAGATAGCCAGTACTTC. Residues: CASSQDSQYF.